A selection of T cell receptor beta chains follows, all from one sample in a study of long-term antiretroviral therapy in people with HIV. Assay used: immunoSEQ multiplex PCR; TCRdb lists only in-frame clones, some missing. There are some 17,000 clones in the sample; over 70% occur only once, and approximately 9% lies in the top ten. The sample consisted of unsorted PBMCs, taken 0.3 years before starting antiretroviral therapy. These receptors were collected from a man over 45 with HIV. Each CDR3 is given with its conserved first and last residue. The D gene is left open where the match is weak. Some rows mark clone size as missing; the rest say once, few, many or name a class of expanded clone.

v_call: TRBV10-3
d_call: TRBD1
clone_size: NA
j_call: TRBJ2-2
cdr3_nt: TGTGCCATCCCGGGCAGGGGGCTCAACACCGGGGAGCTGTTTTTT
cdr3_aa: CAIPGRGLNTGELFF

v_call: TRBV5-1
d_call: TRBD1
clone_size: NA
j_call: TRBJ1-1
cdr3_nt: TGCGCCAGCAGCTTGAACACAGGGGAGGGCACTGAAGCTTTCTTT
cdr3_aa: CASSLNTGEGTEAFF

v_call: TRBV18
d_call: NA
clone_size: NA
j_call: TRBJ1-6
cdr3_nt: TGTGCCAGCTCAACTTTAAGGTACTCCTATAATTCACCCCTCCACTTT
cdr3_aa: CASSTLRYSYNSPLHF

v_call: TRBV5-1
d_call: NA
clone_size: NA
j_call: TRBJ2-7
cdr3_nt: TGCGCCAGCAGCTTGGGTGGGGAGTCCTACGAGCAGTACTTC
cdr3_aa: CASSLGGESYEQYF

v_call: TRBV19
d_call: TRBD1
clone_size: NA
j_call: TRBJ2-2
cdr3_nt: TGTGCCAGTAGGCCGGGACAGGGGGTCAAGGGGGAGCTGTTTTTT
cdr3_aa: CASRPGQGVKGELFF

v_call: TRBV28
d_call: NA
clone_size: NA
j_call: TRBJ2-1
cdr3_nt: TGTGCCAGCAGTTTATTTGTCCAGAGCTCCTACAATGAGCAGTTCTTC
cdr3_aa: CASSLFVQSSYNEQFF

v_call: TRBV19
d_call: TRBD1
clone_size: NA
j_call: TRBJ2-1
cdr3_nt: TGTGCCAGTAGTTCCCTACCAGGACAGGGGCCTGGCAATGAGCAGTTCTTC
cdr3_aa: CASSSLPGQGPGNEQFF

v_call: TRBV6-5
d_call: NA
clone_size: NA
j_call: TRBJ1-5
cdr3_nt: TGTGCCAGCAGTTATCACAGGAGCAATCAGCCCCAGCATTTT
cdr3_aa: CASSYHRSNQPQHF

v_call: TRBV11-3
d_call: TRBD2
clone_size: NA
j_call: TRBJ2-7
cdr3_nt: TGTGCCAGCAGCGCCCGTCTTGGGCGGGAGGCCTACGAGCAGTACTTC
cdr3_aa: CASSARLGREAYEQYF

v_call: TRBV5-1
d_call: NA
clone_size: NA
j_call: TRBJ2-7
cdr3_nt: TGCGCCAGCAGCCCCCGCTCAGAGGGATCCTACGAGCAGTACTTC
cdr3_aa: CASSPRSEGSYEQYF

v_call: TRBV9
d_call: NA
clone_size: NA
j_call: TRBJ1-3
cdr3_nt: TGTGCCAGCAGCGGCGGCCGGGGTAGAAACACCATATATTTT
cdr3_aa: CASSGGRGRNTIYF

v_call: TRBV9
d_call: TRBD1
clone_size: NA
j_call: TRBJ1-2
cdr3_nt: TGTGCCAGCAGCTCGAATCCGGGACAGGGTTTTTATGGCTACACCTTC
cdr3_aa: CASSSNPGQGFYGYTF

v_call: TRBV18
d_call: NA
clone_size: NA
j_call: TRBJ1-1
cdr3_nt: TGTGCCAGCTCACCAGGAACAATGGGGAACACTGAAGCTTTCTTT
cdr3_aa: CASSPGTMGNTEAFF

v_call: TRBV10-3
d_call: NA
clone_size: NA
j_call: TRBJ1-1
cdr3_nt: TGTGCCATCAGTGACACGAACACTGAAGCTTTCTTT
cdr3_aa: CAISDTNTEAFF

v_call: TRBV6-5
d_call: NA
clone_size: NA
j_call: TRBJ2-2
cdr3_nt: TGTGCCACCTCGGTGTGGGCCGGGGAGCTGTTTTTT
cdr3_aa: CATSVWAGELFF

v_call: TRBV2
d_call: NA
clone_size: once
j_call: TRBJ2-5
cdr3_nt: TGTGCCAGCAGTGTAGGTGGGGGGCAGGAGACCCAGTACTTC
cdr3_aa: CASSVGGGQETQYF

v_call: TRBV11-2
d_call: NA
clone_size: NA
j_call: TRBJ2-7
cdr3_nt: TGTGCCAGCAGCTTAGGTAGGGGACCCTACGAGCAGTACTTC
cdr3_aa: CASSLGRGPYEQYF

v_call: TRBV6-6
d_call: NA
clone_size: NA
j_call: TRBJ2-5
cdr3_nt: TGTGCCAGCAGGGACGGACTCCAAGAGACCCAGTACTTC
cdr3_aa: CASRDGLQETQYF

v_call: TRBV7-2
d_call: NA
clone_size: NA
j_call: TRBJ1-2
cdr3_nt: TGTGCCAGCAGCCCCTTACCTTCTGGCTACACCTTC
cdr3_aa: CASSPLPSGYTF

v_call: TRBV7-2
d_call: TRBD2
clone_size: NA
j_call: TRBJ2-5
cdr3_nt: TGTGCCAGCAGCTTAAAAGCGGGGGGCCATGAGACCCAGTACTTC
cdr3_aa: CASSLKAGGHETQYF

v_call: TRBV10-2
d_call: TRBD2
clone_size: NA
j_call: TRBJ2-5
cdr3_nt: TGCGCCAGCAGTGTTGCGGGGGGCGAGACCCAGTACTTC
cdr3_aa: CASSVAGGETQYF

v_call: TRBV5-1
d_call: NA
clone_size: NA
j_call: TRBJ2-3
cdr3_nt: TGCGCCAGCAGCTTGGTCGCAGATACGCAGTATTTT
cdr3_aa: CASSLVADTQYF

v_call: TRBV27
d_call: TRBD2
clone_size: NA
j_call: TRBJ2-7
cdr3_nt: TGTGCCAGCAGTCGGGGGGGCAATCGAGAGCAGTACTTC
cdr3_aa: CASSRGGNREQYF

v_call: TRBV9
d_call: NA
clone_size: few
j_call: TRBJ1-1
cdr3_nt: TGTGCCAGCAGCCCTTACAGTAACACTGAAGCTTTCTTT
cdr3_aa: CASSPYSNTEAFF

v_call: TRBV6-6
d_call: NA
clone_size: NA
j_call: TRBJ1-5
cdr3_nt: TGTGCCAGCAACGAGGGGACGCCCCAGCATTTT
cdr3_aa: CASNEGTPQHF

v_call: TRBV4-3
d_call: NA
clone_size: NA
j_call: TRBJ1-4
cdr3_nt: TGCGCCAGCAGCCCCAAGGACAGTAATGAAAAACTGTTTTTT
cdr3_aa: CASSPKDSNEKLFF

v_call: TRBV7-3
d_call: NA
clone_size: NA
j_call: TRBJ2-2
cdr3_nt: TGTGCCAGCAGCTTAAATTTCGGGGAGCTGTTTTTT
cdr3_aa: CASSLNFGELFF

v_call: TRBV27
d_call: NA
clone_size: NA
j_call: TRBJ2-1
cdr3_nt: TGTGCCAGCAGACCCCCCGGGACTCTCAACAATGAGCAGTTCTTC
cdr3_aa: CASRPPGTLNNEQFF

v_call: TRBV18
d_call: NA
clone_size: NA
j_call: TRBJ1-1
cdr3_nt: TGTGCCAGCTCACCACGAATTGAGACAGATGAAGCTTTCTTT
cdr3_aa: CASSPRIETDEAFF

v_call: TRBV9
d_call: NA
clone_size: NA
j_call: TRBJ1-3
cdr3_nt: TGTGCCAGCAGCGTAGCCGGGATGGGAAACACCATATATTTT
cdr3_aa: CASSVAGMGNTIYF

v_call: TRBV19
d_call: TRBD1
clone_size: once
j_call: TRBJ2-6
cdr3_nt: TGTGCCAGTCGACAGGGGGACAGGGGGCCAGGAATGTCGGGGGCCAACGTCCTGACTTTC
cdr3_aa: CASRQGDRGPGMSGANVLTF

v_call: TRBV14
d_call: TRBD1
clone_size: NA
j_call: TRBJ1-1
cdr3_nt: TGTGCCAGCAGCCAACCAAACCCGGGGACAGGGGGCAACACTGAAGCTTTCTTT
cdr3_aa: CASSQPNPGTGGNTEAFF

v_call: TRBV4-1
d_call: TRBD2
clone_size: NA
j_call: TRBJ2-3
cdr3_nt: TGCGCCAGCAGCCATAGGACTAGCGGAGACAGCACAGATACGCAGTATTTT
cdr3_aa: CASSHRTSGDSTDTQYF

v_call: TRBV28
d_call: NA
clone_size: NA
j_call: TRBJ1-1
cdr3_nt: TGTGCCAGCAGTCTCATCAGGTACACTGAAGCTTTCTTT
cdr3_aa: CASSLIRYTEAFF

v_call: TRBV28
d_call: NA
clone_size: NA
j_call: TRBJ1-1
cdr3_nt: TGTGCCAGCAGTTTACTGTCGGGCGCTGAAGCTTTCTTT
cdr3_aa: CASSLLSGAEAFF

v_call: TRBV7-9
d_call: TRBD1
clone_size: NA
j_call: TRBJ1-2
cdr3_nt: TGTGCCAGCAGCCTCGCTGGACAGGGACGCGGCTACACCTTC
cdr3_aa: CASSLAGQGRGYTF

v_call: TRBV13
d_call: NA
clone_size: NA
j_call: TRBJ1-1
cdr3_nt: TGTGCCAGCAGCTTACGTCTTCCAACTGAAGCTTTCTTT
cdr3_aa: CASSLRLPTEAFF

v_call: TRBV18
d_call: NA
clone_size: once
j_call: TRBJ1-1
cdr3_nt: TGTGCCAGCTCCCCTCTTGGGGGAACTAACACTGAAGCTTTCTTT
cdr3_aa: CASSPLGGTNTEAFF

v_call: TRBV7-9
d_call: NA
clone_size: NA
j_call: TRBJ1-1
cdr3_nt: TGTGCCAGCAGCTTGGTGCCGGACTTCCGGCGGACTGAAGCTTTCTTT
cdr3_aa: CASSLVPDFRRTEAFF

v_call: TRBV21-1
d_call: NA
clone_size: NA
j_call: TRBJ2-7
cdr3_nt: TGTGCCAGCAGTAGGGGACAGGGACTGAGCTCCTACGAGCAGTACTTC
cdr3_aa: CASSRGQGLSSYEQYF

v_call: TRBV7-2
d_call: NA
clone_size: NA
j_call: TRBJ2-2
cdr3_nt: TGTGCCAGCAGCTTAGACAGAGCCACCGGGGAGCTGTTTTTT
cdr3_aa: CASSLDRATGELFF

v_call: TRBV27
d_call: NA
clone_size: NA
j_call: TRBJ2-3
cdr3_nt: TGTGCCAGCAGCCCTGGCGGGGTCGACACAGATACGCAGTATTTT
cdr3_aa: CASSPGGVDTDTQYF